This passage covers 17 T cell receptor beta chains from one sample sequenced in a study of human T cells and chemical hapten exposure. In TCRdb, the RACE reads were re-called with MiXCR into one record per CDR3 protein. The data contain some 80,000 distinct CDR3 sequences, around 10% of them singletons. The time point is: patch test 2, 6 weeks after DPC sensitization. Noted treatment: therapeutic diphenylcyclopropenone sensitization with weekly scalp DPC. Sequenced material: whole blood, taken in connection with sensitization to the hapten diphenylcyclopropenone (DPC). All receptors come from a man between 18 and 29 years old with alopecia areata. Some clones in this sample may be carry-over from other donors' samples.

This clonotype was counted a few times. The chain joins TRBV5-5 to TRBJ1-2, with unresolved D. CDR3 length equals 12 residues. Per the germline V gene, CDR1 is SGHKS and CDR2 is YYEKEE (reference sequence). Trimming stripped 4 bases from V and 1 base from J, with 5 bases between. CDR3 residues: CASSAYNYGYTF. The CDR3 DNA is TGTGCCAGCAGCGCGTATAACTATGGCTACACCTTC.

The gene calls are TRBV11-2 and TRBJ2-7, with TRBD1 matching over 9 bases. V lost 10 bases, J lost 3 bases, and 7 bases stayed unmatched. Germline V gene lookup returns CDR1 SGHAT and CDR2 FQNNGV. The CDR3 totals 13 residues. The CDR3 spells CATLRTGDYEQYF. In DNA, the CDR3 is TGTGCCACCCTTAGGACAGGGGACTACGAGCAGTACTTC.

On this clonotype itself: This may arise from a read error, as a much more abundant clone is one base away. The V call is TRBV7-8, the J call TRBJ2-5; possibly TRBD2 for D (5 bases). This CDR3 is built from 13 residues. Germline-derived CDR1 and CDR2 are SGHVS and FQNEAQ. In DNA, the CDR3 is TGTGCCAGCAGCCCGCTAGCCGAGGAGACCCTGTACTTC. This encodes CASSPLAEETLYF.

This clonotype was seen only a few times. V and J are TRBV6-5 and TRBJ1-1; 8 bases line up with TRBD1. Germline V gives CDR1 MNHEY, CDR2 SVGAGI. With 5 bases clipped from V and 0 bases from J, the junction kept 11 bases outside the gene matches. The CDR3 spans 17 residues. CDR3 DNA: TGTGCCAGCAGTAGACGGACAGGGCGGACGATGAACACTGAAGCTTTCTTT. It translates to CASSRRTGRTMNTEAFF.

This clonotype was observed many times. The chain carries TRBV29-1 and TRBJ1-2; 9 positions agree with TRBD1. The CDR3 has 13 residues. Germline CDR1 is SQVTM and CDR2 is ANQGSEA. The ends lost 5 bases at V and 6 bases at J; junction bases unmatched: 7. CDR3 in DNA: TGCAGCGTTACCGGGACAGGGAAAGATGGCTACACCTTC. Translating gives CSVTGTGKDGYTF.

This clonotype was picked up a small number of times. V and J are TRBV27 and TRBJ2-7; D possibly corresponds to TRBD1 (5 bases). CDR3 length equals 14 residues. Germline values: CDR1 MNHEY, CDR2 SMNVEV (reference sequence). V was shortened by 1 base and J by 2 bases, with 9 bases between the two germline ends. Here the CDR3 reads CASSLFWGPYEQYF. The CDR3 DNA sequence: TGTGCCAGCAGTTTATTCTGGGGCCCCTACGAGCAGTACTTC.

This clonotype was observed a handful of times. The gene calls are TRBV6-5 and TRBJ1-2; perhaps TRBD1 as D (5 bases). Germline loops: CDR1 MNHEY, CDR2 SVGAGI. V was clipped by 6 bases and J by 7 bases, with 24 bases between them. The CDR3 is made up of 16 amino acids. CDR3 coding DNA: TGTGCCAGCAGCAATCACATGGGGCAGGCGGCGGGTGGCTACACCTTC. This sequence encodes CASSNHMGQAAGGYTF.

The rearrangement links TRBV9 to TRBJ1-6; D is uncertain. V lost 0 bases, J lost 0 bases, and 7 bases lay in between. CDR1 SGDLS and CDR2 YYNGEE come from the germline V gene. The CDR3 spans 16 residues. CDR3 nucleotide sequence: TGTGCCAGCAGCGTAGACACGAGCTCCTATAATTCACCCCTCCACTTT. Protein: CASSVDTSSYNSPLHF.

This clonotype was seen only a few times. The chain combines TRBV10-1 with TRBJ1-5, with 9 bases identical to TRBD1. The CDR3 is made up of 17 amino acids. Per the germline V gene, CDR1 is WNHNN and CDR2 is SYGVQD (reference sequence). V gave up 8 bases and J gave up 5 bases; unmatched junction bases: 16. The CDR3 region has the DNA TGCGCCAGCCCCCGCGGGACAGGGCCCCCAAACTATCAGCCCCAGCATTTT. Its translation: CASPRGTGPPNYQPQHF.

This rearrangement joins TRBV4-2 to TRBJ2-3; TRBD2 agrees at 8 bases. The ends lost 0 bases at V and 1 base at J; junction bases unmatched: 3. CDR1 is LGHNA and CDR2 is YNFKEQ in the germline V gene. The CDR3 totals 16 residues. Here the CDR3 DNA reads TGTGCCAGCAGCCAAGACCGGCGGGGGGGCACAGATACGCAGTATTTT. Its translation: CASSQDRRGGTDTQYF.

CDR3 amino acids: CASRRDRGLGEQYV. The DNA of the CDR3 is TGCGCCAGCAGACGGGACAGGGGGTTAGGTGAGCAGTACGTC. This chain links TRBV5-1 with TRBJ2-7; 11 bases are shared with TRBD1. The length of the CDR3 is 14 residues. The V and J ends lost 5 bases and 7 bases, in that order; junction bases with no gene match: 8. Germline values: CDR1 SGHRS, CDR2 YFSETQ.

This clonotype was detected ten times or more. This chain links TRBV6-2 or TRBV6-3 with TRBJ1-1, with D possibly being TRBD1 (6 bases). The germline V and J ends were trimmed by 4 bases and 4 bases, with 19 bases remaining between them. Germline V gives CDR1 MNHEY, CDR2 SVGEGT. This CDR3 spans 16 amino acids. CDR3 protein: CASSSVGRGTGTEAFF. CDR3 in DNA: TGTGCCAGCAGTTCCGTCGGCAGGGGCACCGGCACTGAAGCTTTCTTT.

This clonotype has a handful of counts. V and J are TRBV3-1 and TRBJ1-2; D perhaps matches TRBD1 (6 bases). Trimming cost V 4 bases and J 6 bases, with 15 bases left between them. This CDR3 has 14 residues. The germline V gene has CDR1 LGHDT and CDR2 YNNKEL (reference sequence). The CDR3: CASSRSGGPHGYTF. CDR3 DNA: TGTGCCAGCAGCCGGTCCGGGGGGCCGCATGGCTACACCTTC.

This clonotype came up many times. The chain has TRBV29-1 and TRBJ1-5; a possible D gene is TRBD1 (6 bases). V lost 5 bases to trimming and J lost 3 bases, with 14 bases between them. The CDR3 spans 14 residues. Germline CDR1 reads SQVTM; CDR2 reads ANQGSEA. CDR3 residues: CSVSDRGPNQPQHF. DNA of the CDR3: TGCAGCGTTTCCGATCGGGGGCCCAATCAGCCCCAGCATTTT. Together with reference TRBV29-1 and TRBJ1-5, the CDR3 gives the full variable domain: SAVISQKPSRDICQRGTSLTIQCQVDSQVTMMFWYRQQPGQSLTLIATANQGSEATYESGFVIDKFPISRPNLTFSTLTVSNMSPEDSSIYLCSVSDRGPNQPQHFGDGTRLSIL.

As to this clonotype: Germline and junction disagree at one end, which may indicate a read error. The V and J genes are TRBV24-1 and TRBJ2-2; the D call may be TRBD1 or TRBD2 (6 bases each). The V gene's germline CDR1 is KGHDR and CDR2 SFDVKD. The CDR3 length is 17 residues. Here the CDR3 reads CATSDFRRRGGTRELFF. CDR3 DNA sequence: TGTGCCACCAGTGATTTCCGCCGCAGGGGAGGCACCCGGGAGCTGTTTTTT.

The V call is TRBV12-5, the J call TRBJ1-2; 7 bases line up with TRBD1. This CDR3 contains 13 residues. Germline trimming cut 3 bases from V and 8 bases from J; bases unmatched to any gene: 6. Germline CDR1 reads LGHNT; CDR2 reads FRNRAP. In DNA form, the CDR3 reads TGTGCTAGTGGTTTTGTCACAGGGGTCGGCTACACCTTC. Its translation: CASGFVTGVGYTF.

This clonotype was observed a handful of times. The rearrangement uses TRBV19 and TRBJ1-2; 9 bases agree with TRBD1. CDR1 and CDR2 from the germline V gene are LNHDA and SQIVND (reference sequence). The V gene end was trimmed by 7 bases and the J gene end by 5 bases; junction bases not matched to a gene: 11. This CDR3 comprises 15 residues. Written as DNA, the CDR3 is TGTGCCAGTATACCTTCCGGGACAGGGAGGTATGGCTACACCTTC. The encoded protein is CASIPSGTGRYGYTF.